This entry is about one TCR beta chain. Its target is not known. The CDR3 runs 14 residues. Trimming took 2 bases from V and 4 from J; bases not matched to a gene: 4. Germline CDR1 reads SGDLS; CDR2 reads YYNGEE. This sample is drawn from a study of cytomegalovirus exposure and HLA in healthy donors. Study-wide results and limits: Later analysis demonstrated an association between a missense DCLRE1C variant and TCR beta V- and J-gene trimming.

13 Jbeta primers and 60 Vbeta primers were used for the PCR. Here immunoSEQ multiplex PCR was the method, and the copy in TCRdb shows in-frame clones only, minus some. The repertoire holds about 190,000 clones, under 85% seen once, with roughly 10% in the top ten. This receptor was obtained from a woman aged 45-65 years in good health and CMV-seropositive. The sequenced sample was PBMCs. The chain has TRBV9 and TRBJ2-3; 7 bases are shared with TRBD2. CDR3 bases: TGTGCCAGCAGCGTGAGACTAGCCGCAGATACGCAGTATTTT. Encoded protein: CASSVRLAADTQYF.